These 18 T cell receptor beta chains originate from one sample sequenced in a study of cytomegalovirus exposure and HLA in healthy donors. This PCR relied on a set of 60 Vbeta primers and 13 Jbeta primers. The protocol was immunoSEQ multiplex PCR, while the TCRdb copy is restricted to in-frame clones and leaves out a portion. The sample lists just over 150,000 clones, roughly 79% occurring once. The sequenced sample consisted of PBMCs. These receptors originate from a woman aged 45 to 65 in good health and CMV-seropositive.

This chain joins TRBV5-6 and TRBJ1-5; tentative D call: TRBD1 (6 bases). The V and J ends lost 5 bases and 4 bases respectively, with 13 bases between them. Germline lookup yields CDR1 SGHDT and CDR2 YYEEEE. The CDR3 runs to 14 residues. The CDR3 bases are TGTGCCAGCAGTAGAGGACAGCTAAATCAGCCCCAGCATTTT. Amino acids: CASSRGQLNQPQHF.

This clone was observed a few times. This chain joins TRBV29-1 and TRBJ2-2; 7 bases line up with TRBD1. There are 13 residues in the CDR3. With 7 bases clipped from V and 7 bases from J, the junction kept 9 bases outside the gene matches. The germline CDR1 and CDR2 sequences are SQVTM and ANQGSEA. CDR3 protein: CSAGQDGDGELFF. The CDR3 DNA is TGCAGCGCTGGACAGGATGGTGACGGGGAGCTGTTTTTT.

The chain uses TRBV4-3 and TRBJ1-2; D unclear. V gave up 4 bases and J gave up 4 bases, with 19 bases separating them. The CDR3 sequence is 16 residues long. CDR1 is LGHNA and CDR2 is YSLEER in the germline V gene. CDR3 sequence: CASSREARSRSYGYTF. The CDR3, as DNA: TGCGCCAGCAGCCGCGAGGCTCGGTCACGGTCCTATGGCTACACCTTC.

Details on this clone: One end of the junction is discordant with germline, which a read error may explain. Here the CDR3 DNA reads TGTGCCACCAGCAGAGATGAAGGGACTCGGATTTTT. This codes for CATSRDEGTRIF. This chain joins TRBV15 and TRBJ1-4; a weak D match, TRBD1 (5 bases). CDR1 and CDR2 from the germline V gene are LNHNV and YYDKDF (reference sequence). The CDR3 loop spans 12 amino acids.

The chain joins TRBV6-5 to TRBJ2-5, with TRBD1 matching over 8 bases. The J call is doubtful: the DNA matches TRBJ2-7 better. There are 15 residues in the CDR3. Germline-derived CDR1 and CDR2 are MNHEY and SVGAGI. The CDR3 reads CASSYSTRGRYEQYF. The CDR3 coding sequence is TGTGCCAGCAGTTACTCGACCAGGGGGCGGTACGAGCAGTACTTC.

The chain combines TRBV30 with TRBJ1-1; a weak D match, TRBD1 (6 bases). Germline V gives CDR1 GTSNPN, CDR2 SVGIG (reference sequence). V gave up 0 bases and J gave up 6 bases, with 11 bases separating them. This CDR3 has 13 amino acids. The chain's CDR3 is CAWSVTGMAEAFF. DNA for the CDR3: TGTGCCTGGAGTGTGACAGGAATGGCTGAAGCTTTCTTT.

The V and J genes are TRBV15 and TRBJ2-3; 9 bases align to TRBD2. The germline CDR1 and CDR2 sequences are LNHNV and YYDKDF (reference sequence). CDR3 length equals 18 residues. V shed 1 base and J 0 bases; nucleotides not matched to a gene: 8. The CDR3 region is CATSRAPPLAGSTDTQYF. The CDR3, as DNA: TGTGCCACCAGCAGAGCCCCACCTCTAGCGGGAAGCACAGATACGCAGTATTTT. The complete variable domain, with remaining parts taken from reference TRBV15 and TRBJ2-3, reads DAMVIQNPRYQVTQFGKPVTLSCSQTLNHNVMYWYQQKSSQAPKLLFHYYDKDFNNEADTPDNFQSRRPNTSFCFLDIRSPGLGDTAMYLCATSRAPPLAGSTDTQYFGPGTRLTVL.

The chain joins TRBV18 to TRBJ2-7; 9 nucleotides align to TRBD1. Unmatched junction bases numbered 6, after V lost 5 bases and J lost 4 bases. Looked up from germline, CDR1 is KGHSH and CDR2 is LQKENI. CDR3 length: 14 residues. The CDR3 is CASSSQGAGYEQYF. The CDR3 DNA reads TGTGCCAGCTCATCACAGGGGGCCGGGTACGAGCAGTACTTC.

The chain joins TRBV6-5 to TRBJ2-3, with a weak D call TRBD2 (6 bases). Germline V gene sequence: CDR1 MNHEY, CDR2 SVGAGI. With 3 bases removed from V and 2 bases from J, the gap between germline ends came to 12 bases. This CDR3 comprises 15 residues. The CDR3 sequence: CASSYYGGTTDTQYF. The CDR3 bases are TGTGCCAGCAGTTATTATGGCGGGACCACAGATACGCAGTATTTT.

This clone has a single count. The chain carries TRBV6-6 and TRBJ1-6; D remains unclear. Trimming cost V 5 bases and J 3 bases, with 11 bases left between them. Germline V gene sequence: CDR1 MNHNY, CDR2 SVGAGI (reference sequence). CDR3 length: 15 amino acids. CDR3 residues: CASSLRHNYNSPLHF. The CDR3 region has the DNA TGTGCCAGCAGTCTACGACACAACTATAATTCACCCCTCCACTTT.

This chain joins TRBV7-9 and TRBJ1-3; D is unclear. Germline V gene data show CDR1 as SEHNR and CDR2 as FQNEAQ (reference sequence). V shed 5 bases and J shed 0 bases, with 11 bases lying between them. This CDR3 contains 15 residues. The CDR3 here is CASSPGPSSGNTIYF. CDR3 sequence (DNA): TGTGCCAGCAGCCCAGGTCCCTCCTCTGGAAACACCATATATTTT.

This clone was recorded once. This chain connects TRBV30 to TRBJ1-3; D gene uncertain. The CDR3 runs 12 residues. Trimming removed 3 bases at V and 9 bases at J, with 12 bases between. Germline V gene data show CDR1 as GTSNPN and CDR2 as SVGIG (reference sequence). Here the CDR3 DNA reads TGTGCCTGGAGCGTTACCGCCGGCACCATATATTTT. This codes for CAWSVTAGTIYF.

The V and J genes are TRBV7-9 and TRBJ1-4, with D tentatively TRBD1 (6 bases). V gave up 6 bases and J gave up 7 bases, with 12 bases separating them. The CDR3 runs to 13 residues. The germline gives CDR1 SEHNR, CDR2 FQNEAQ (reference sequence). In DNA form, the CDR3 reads TGTGCCAGCAGGGGGGCCGGTGCTGAAAAACTGTTTTTT. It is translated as CASRGAGAEKLFF.

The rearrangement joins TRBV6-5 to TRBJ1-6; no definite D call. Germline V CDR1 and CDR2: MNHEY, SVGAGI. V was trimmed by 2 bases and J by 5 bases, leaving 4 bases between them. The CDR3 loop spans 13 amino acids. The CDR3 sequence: CASSYVDNSPLHF. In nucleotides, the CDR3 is TGTGCCAGCAGTTACGTCGATAATTCACCCCTCCACTTT.

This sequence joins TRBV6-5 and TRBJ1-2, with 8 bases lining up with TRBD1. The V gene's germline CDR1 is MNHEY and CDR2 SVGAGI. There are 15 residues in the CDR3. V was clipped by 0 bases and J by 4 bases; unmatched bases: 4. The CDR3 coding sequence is TGTGCCAGCAGTTACTCCCCAGGGGGCGGCTATGGCTACACCTTC. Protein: CASSYSPGGGYGYTF.

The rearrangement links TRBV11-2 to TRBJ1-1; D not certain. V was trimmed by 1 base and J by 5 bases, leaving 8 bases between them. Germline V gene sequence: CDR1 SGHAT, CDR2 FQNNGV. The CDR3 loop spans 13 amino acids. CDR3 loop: CASSLVRATEAFF. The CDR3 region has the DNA TGTGCCAGCAGCTTAGTACGTGCGACTGAAGCTTTCTTT.

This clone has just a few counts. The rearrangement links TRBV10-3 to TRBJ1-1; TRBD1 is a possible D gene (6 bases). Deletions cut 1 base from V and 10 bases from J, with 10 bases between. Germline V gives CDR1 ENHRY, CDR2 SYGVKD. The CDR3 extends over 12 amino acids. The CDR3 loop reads CAISELSGVAFF. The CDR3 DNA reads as TGTGCCATCAGTGAGTTGTCAGGGGTAGCTTTCTTT.

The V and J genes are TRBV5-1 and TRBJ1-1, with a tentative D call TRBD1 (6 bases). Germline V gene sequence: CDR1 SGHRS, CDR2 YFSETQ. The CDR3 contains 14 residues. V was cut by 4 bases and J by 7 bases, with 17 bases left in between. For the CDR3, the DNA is TGCGCCAGCAGCAATACAGGGATGGGCTATGAAGCTTTCTTT. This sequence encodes CASSNTGMGYEAFF.